This T cell receptor (beta chain) is from a study of spatial heterogeneity in lung cancer. About the research overall: The study observed each unique TCR and UMI combination more than ten times on average in raw reads. The study, taken as a whole, reports: Blood showed ubiquitous tumor TCRs more often at resection than at routine follow-up.

As concerns this clonotype: Its antigen is currently unknown.

Documented time point: sample taken at primary tumor resection. Tumor, nontumor lung or frozen PBMC supplied whole RNA that was sequenced unsorted. Samples were donated by 72 untreated early-stage non-small cell lung cancer patients. TCRdb ran MiXCR on the 5' RACE reads and lists one entry per CDR3 protein. The sample has about 85,000 distinct CDR3 sequences, around 21% seen once. The CDR3 has 15 residues. Germline values: CDR1 DFQATT, CDR2 SNEGSKA (reference sequence). After removal of 2 bases from V and 3 bases from J, the junction contained 7 bases not matched to a gene. This sequence was found in a male donor with early-stage non-small cell lung cancer. The chain carries TRBV20-1 and TRBJ1-1; TRBD1 matches 9 bases. Material: PBMCs, obtained at surgery. The CDR3 here is CSARRQGGFDTEAFF. CDR3 coding DNA: TGCAGTGCTAGACGACAGGGGGGTTTTGACACTGAAGCTTTCTTT.